A selection of T cell receptor beta chains follows, all from one sample in a study of blood T cell repertoires in COVID-19. Repertoires were generated with immunoSEQ multiplex PCR, while TCRdb's copy carries only in-frame clones and drops some. Of around 400,000 clones in the sample, about 87% are singletons; the top ten hold 2% to 2.5%. Sequences were obtained from peripheral blood. These receptors all come from a woman in her sixties or seventies with COVID-19, enrolled during active disease. CDR3s include the opening cysteine and the closing phenylalanine or tryptophan. A D gene is named only where the DNA matches it firmly.

D gene	V gene	J gene	CDR3 DNA	CDR3 protein
NA	TRBV30	TRBJ1-1	TGTGCCTGGGGGGACCTAGGGGTGAACACTGAAGCTTTCTTT	CAWGDLGVNTEAFF
NA	TRBV10-3	TRBJ2-5	TGTGCCATCAGTGAGACGTCAATAGGCGGGGAGACCCAGTACTTC	CAISETSIGGETQYF
NA	TRBV19	TRBJ2-1	TGTGCCAGTAGTGACTCTTTACAGGACCCAAACAATGAGCAGTTCTTC	CASSDSLQDPNNEQFF
NA	TRBV18	TRBJ1-1	TGTGCCAGCTCACAGAACAGGGACACTGAAGCTTTCTTT	CASSQNRDTEAFF
TRBD1	TRBV5-1	TRBJ1-5	TGCGCCAGCAGCGAAAGACAGGGCGGTCAGCCCCAGCATTTT	CASSERQGGQPQHF
TRBD1	TRBV5-5	TRBJ2-3	TGTGCCAGCAGCTTGTATGGGACAGGGAGCACAGATACGCAGTATTTT	CASSLYGTGSTDTQYF
TRBD1	TRBV15	TRBJ1-6	TGTGCCACCAGCAGAGATCCGCAGGGGGGTTCACCCCTCCACTTT	CATSRDPQGGSPLHF
TRBD1	TRBV5-1	TRBJ2-7	TGCGCCAGCAGCCGACCGGGACAGGGTAGCTATGAGCAGTACTTC	CASSRPGQGSYEQYF
NA	TRBV27	TRBJ2-6	TGTGCCAGCAGTTTATCTAGGACAGGGGCCAACGTCCTGACTTTC	CASSLSRTGANVLTF
TRBD2	TRBV29-1	TRBJ2-1	TGCAGCGCTGAGAGCGGGGTTCGTGGCAATGAGCAGTTCTTC	CSAESGVRGNEQFF
TRBD2	TRBV11-2	TRBJ2-7	TGTGCCAGCAGCTTAATAGCGGGGGGGCGGGACGAGCAGTACTTC	CASSLIAGGRDEQYF
TRBD1	TRBV9	TRBJ2-2	TGTGCCAGCAGTTCCCCGGGACAGGGGAACACCGGGGAGCTGTTTTTT	CASSSPGQGNTGELFF
NA	TRBV4-1	TRBJ1-5	TGCGCCAGCAGCCAAGACCAACTAGGCAATCAGCCCCAGCATTTT	CASSQDQLGNQPQHF
NA	TRBV11-2	TRBJ1-1	TGTGCCAGCAGCTTAGATCAGGGTCTGGTAGCTTTCTTT	CASSLDQGLVAFF
TRBD1	TRBV7-2	TRBJ1-2	TGTGCCAGCAGCCCCAGCTTGGGACAGGGTAGAAGTGGCTACACCTTC	CASSPSLGQGRSGYTF
NA	TRBV6-5	TRBJ2-1	TGTGCCAGCAGTTACTCGGACACCATGTGGAATGAGCAGTTCTTC	CASSYSDTMWNEQFF
NA	TRBV5-1	TRBJ1-4	TGCGCCAGCAGCTTGGAGCCAGGGGTTGAAAAACTGTTTTTT	CASSLEPGVEKLFF
NA	TRBV11-1	TRBJ1-6	TGTGCCAGCAGCTTGGGGTTAAGCTCGGGGTATTCACCCCTCCACTTT	CASSLGLSSGYSPLHF
NA	TRBV6-1	TRBJ2-1	TGTGCCAGCAGTGGAGCACACCTCAATTCCTACAATGAGCAGTTCTTC	CASSGAHLNSYNEQFF
NA	TRBV7-9	TRBJ2-5	TGTGCCAGCAGCTTAGGGAACACCCCGGGAGAGACCCAGTACTTC	CASSLGNTPGETQYF
TRBD1	TRBV9	TRBJ1-1	TGTGCCAGCAGCGTAGTCGATGGGACAGGGTTGTTTGAAGCTTTCTTT	CASSVVDGTGLFEAFF
TRBD1	TRBV7-8	TRBJ2-2	TGTGCCAGCAGCTTAGGACAGGGGACCGGGGAGCTGTTTTTT	CASSLGQGTGELFF
NA	TRBV6-5	TRBJ2-7	TGTGCCAGCAGTTACGTCGGGGTTGCGGCATACGAGCAGTACTTC	CASSYVGVAAYEQYF
NA	TRBV19	TRBJ1-5	TGTGCCAGTAGTATATCCCACAGGGTGCAAGCGGGACAGCCCCAGCATTTT	CASSISHRVQAGQPQHF
NA	TRBV6-5	TRBJ1-5	TGTGCCAGCAGCCTAGCATATAGCAATCAGCCCCAGCATTTT	CASSLAYSNQPQHF